What follows is one T cell receptor (beta chain) and its context. The ends were cut back, 1 base at V and 1 base at J, with 9 bases in the middle. The CDR3 has 15 residues. Across 24 US areas, participants ranged in age from about 18 to 90 years. Original data processing: Estimation of nucleated cell counts was performed using reference gene primer amplification. The protocol was immunoSEQ multiplex PCR, while the TCRdb copy is restricted to in-frame clones and leaves out a portion. V and J calls and clone size are those listed in that table; D and trimming were worked out from the DNA. This table has about 180,000 clones, 89% appearing once. This specimen comes from a study of blood T cell repertoires in COVID-19.

Sequences were obtained from PBMCs or T cells enriched from blood (not recorded which). This receptor was taken from a middle-aged woman with acute COVID-19. The rearrangement uses TRBV5-3 and TRBJ2-1; no clear D. TRBV5-3 is identified as an open reading frame with a role that is uncertain. CDR3 nucleotide sequence: TGTGCCAGAAGCTTGCGGTCAATGTCCTACAATGAGCAGTTCTTC. Translated, it gives CARSLRSMSYNEQFF.